This T cell receptor beta chain was recorded in a study of cytomegalovirus exposure and HLA in healthy donors. Broader study findings: For TCR beta chains, V- and J-gene trimming was later linked to a missense DCLRE1C variant. Some TCR beta chains (around 180 of them) were listed as cytomegalovirus-associated. Accounts indicate the classifier identified cytomegalovirus status with strong specificity and sensitivity.

This clone has only one observation. The antigen remains undetermined. The germline gene is not matched at one end of the junction; a read error may be the cause. The sample holds other DNA sequences that translate to the same CDR3. The PCR employed 60 Vbeta primers together with 13 Jbeta primers. The table came from immunoSEQ multiplex PCR; TCRdb's copy has only in-frame clones and leaves some out. The repertoire has about 120,000 clones, over 70% of them found once; the top ten carry approximately 9.6%. CDR1 LNHDA and CDR2 SQIVND come from the germline V gene (reference sequence). CDR3 size: 16 residues.

The chain uses TRBV19 and TRBJ1-6; the D is unclear. The sequencing sample was made of PBMCs. This TCR was sampled from a woman aged 45-60 years in good health and CMV-seropositive. As DNA, the CDR3 is TGTGCCAGTAGAATAGGGTCCCGAGTCTTGAATTCACCCCTCCACTTT. Protein product: CASRIGSRVLNSPLHF.